This record looks at one T cell receptor (beta chain) sequence and its context. The data belong to a study of shared clonotypes between healthy human individuals. This CDR3 region has 16 residues. With V trimmed by 3 bases and J by 4 bases, 5 bases remained unmatched. Germline lookup yields CDR1 SEHNR and CDR2 FQNEAQ (reference sequence). Assay used: immunoSEQ multiplex PCR; TCRdb lists only in-frame clones, some missing. The data show some 500,000 clones, around 95% seen once. The origin of this receptor is a woman aged 25 to 39 in good health. The chain has TRBV7-9 and TRBJ2-6; 8 bases align to TRBD1. The sequencing input was naive CD4+ T cells sorted from blood. Subset meaning: CD45RA+ positively selected. CDR3: CASSFGTGGGANVLTF. For the CDR3, the DNA is TGTGCCAGCAGCTTTGGGACAGGAGGCGGGGCCAACGTCCTGACTTTC.